The 29 T cell receptor beta chains below all came from one sample that was sequenced in a study of cytomegalovirus exposure and HLA in healthy donors. Primers included in the PCR were 60 Vbeta and 13 Jbeta primers. Repertoires were generated with immunoSEQ multiplex PCR, while TCRdb's copy carries only in-frame clones and drops some. This sample has around 130,000 clones, with roughly 78% found just once. Sequenced input: PBMCs. The receptors come from a male donor in good health and CMV-seronegative.

The chain carries TRBV23-1 and TRBJ1-2; the D gene is possibly TRBD1 (5 bases). TRBV23-1 qualifies as an ORF whose function is uncertain. This CDR3 comprises 13 residues. Trimming took off 9 bases at V and 5 bases at J, with 16 bases between the two ends. The CDR3 sequence is CASPRGRVYGYTF. The CDR3 nucleotides are TGCGCCAGTCCCCGGGGGAGAGTATATGGCTACACCTTC.

There are a few counts of this clone. The junction differs from germline at one of its ends, possibly a read error. This chain links TRBV5-6 with TRBJ2-2, with D possibly TRBD2 on 5 matching bases. CDR3 length equals 13 residues. In germline, CDR1 is SGHDT, CDR2 YYEEEE. DNA of the CDR3: TGTGCCAGCAGTCCAATCGAACACCGGGGAGCTGTTTTT. It encodes CASSPIEHRGAVF.

V gene TRBV10-3 combines with J gene TRBJ2-4, with TRBD1 identical over 12 bases. Germline V gene sequence: CDR1 ENHRY, CDR2 SYGVKD. CDR3 length: 13 residues. With 9 bases clipped from V and 12 bases from J, the junction kept 9 bases outside the gene matches. The CDR3, as DNA: TGTGCCATTACGAACGGGACAGGGGGCAGTCAGTACTTC. Translation gives CAITNGTGGSQYF.

The J gene is TRBJ1-2, the V gene TRBV28, with D maybe TRBD1 (5 bases). The CDR3 is made up of 14 amino acids. The germline V gene has CDR1 MDHEN and CDR2 SYDVKM. Trimming left V 6 bases short and J 4 bases short, with 15 bases between. For the CDR3, the DNA is TGTGCCAGCAGCCCCCAAGGTAGGGGCTATGGCTACACCTTC. It encodes CASSPQGRGYGYTF.

This chain uses TRBV18 with TRBJ2-7; 13 positions agree with TRBD2. Trimming at V came to 4 bases and at J to 1 base, leaving 4 bases not matched to a gene. Germline CDR1 is KGHSH and CDR2 is LQKENI. CDR3 length: 16 amino acids. CDR3 loop: CASSLGLAGVSYEQYF. In DNA, the CDR3 is TGTGCCAGCTCACTTGGACTAGCGGGGGTTTCCTACGAGCAGTACTTC.

The chain has TRBV18 and TRBJ2-2; D is perhaps TRBD2 (5 bases). The germline V and J ends were trimmed by 6 bases and 2 bases, with 13 bases remaining between them. The CDR3 is 15 amino acids. Germline values: CDR1 KGHSH, CDR2 LQKENI. This CDR3 is CASSVRGLNTGELFF. DNA of the CDR3: TGTGCCAGCTCCGTGCGAGGGTTAAACACCGGGGAGCTGTTTTTT.

The genes are TRBV19 and TRBJ1-2, with 9 bases aligning to TRBD1. J lost 0 bases, V lost 4 bases, and 9 bases had no gene match. The germline V gene has CDR1 LNHDA and CDR2 SQIVND (reference sequence). There are 17 residues in the CDR3. CDR3 sequence reads: CASSTPGQGNTNYGYTF. In DNA, the CDR3 is TGTGCCAGTAGTACTCCGGGACAGGGCAATACTAACTATGGCTACACCTTC.

V and J are TRBV6-5 and TRBJ1-2; tentatively, D is TRBD1 (5 bases). V was trimmed by 0 bases and J by 6 bases, leaving 11 bases between them. The germline V gene has CDR1 MNHEY and CDR2 SVGAGI. The CDR3 is 14 amino acids. The CDR3 sequence: CASSYSPGGDGYTF. In DNA form, the CDR3 reads TGTGCCAGCAGTTACTCCCCGGGGGGGGATGGCTACACCTTC.

The chain recombines TRBV5-1 with TRBJ1-1; 9 bases are a match to TRBD1. The CDR3 sequence is 15 residues long. Germline V lookup: CDR1 SGHRS, CDR2 YFSETQ. Trimming took 4 bases from V and 4 from J; bases not matched to a gene: 8. The CDR3 is CASSLGQGLGTEAFF. The DNA of the CDR3 is TGCGCCAGCAGCCTCGGACAGGGGTTGGGCACTGAAGCTTTCTTT.

This chain links TRBV5-1 with TRBJ1-1; D gene unclear. V shed 2 bases and J shed 3 bases, with 11 bases lying between them. The germline V gene encodes CDR1 SGHRS and CDR2 YFSETQ. This CDR3 contains 14 residues. Here the CDR3 reads CASSFRTEDTEAFF. In DNA form, the CDR3 reads TGCGCCAGCAGCTTCCGGACGGAGGACACTGAAGCTTTCTTT.

The rearrangement joins TRBV28 to TRBJ2-7; TRBD1 aligns across 7 bases. Germline CDR1 MDHEN, CDR2 SYDVKM. J was trimmed by 2 bases and V by 5 bases; bases with no gene match: 6. This CDR3 contains 14 residues. This chain's CDR3 is CASSPFTGAYEQYF. CDR3 in DNA: TGTGCCAGCAGTCCCTTTACAGGGGCCTACGAGCAGTACTTC.

The V gene is TRBV11-3, the J gene TRBJ2-7; D unresolved. CDR1 SGHNT and CDR2 YENEEA come from the germline V gene. This CDR3 is built from 15 residues. With 4 bases removed from V and 2 bases from J, the gap between germline ends came to 15 bases. The CDR3: CASSSHSASPYEQYF. Here the CDR3 DNA reads TGTGCCAGCAGCTCCCACTCCGCATCCCCCTACGAGCAGTACTTC.

This clone is a singleton in its sample. Here the CDR3 DNA reads TGTGCCAGCAGCTTGGTGCCAGCGTTGCAGTTCTTC. Amino acid sequence: CASSLVPALQFF. J is TRBJ2-1 and V is TRBV5-8; D is undetermined. CDR1 is SGHTS, CDR2 YDEGEE, per germline. V lost 0 bases and J lost 12, with 10 bases in between. The CDR3 is 12 amino acids.

The chain has TRBV6-5 and TRBJ2-7; the D gene is possibly TRBD1 (6 bases). CDR1 is MNHEY and CDR2 is SVGAGI in the germline V gene. V was trimmed by 6 bases and J by 3 bases, leaving 12 bases between them. CDR3 length equals 13 residues. The CDR3: CASSRTASYEQYF. As DNA, the CDR3 is TGTGCCAGCAGCCGGACAGCCAGCTACGAGCAGTACTTC.

This clone was recorded a few times. The chain joins TRBV7-9 to TRBJ2-1; 9 bases fit TRBD1. CDR3 length equals 14 residues. CDR1 and CDR2 (germline): SEHNR, FQNEAQ (reference sequence). Germline trimming cut 7 bases from V and 10 bases from J; bases unmatched to any gene: 11. The CDR3 DNA sequence: TGTGCCAGCACCCGGGACAGGGTCCAGGGGGAGCAGTTCTTC. Translation gives CASTRDRVQGEQFF.

The chain uses TRBV6-4 and TRBJ2-2; no clear D. V was trimmed by 4 bases and J by 4 bases, leaving 7 bases between them. CDR3 length equals 13 residues. Germline V CDR1 and CDR2: MRHNA, SNTAGT. The CDR3 region has the DNA TGTGCCAGCAGTGCGTCTAGCACCGGGGAGCTGTTTTTT. Translating gives CASSASSTGELFF.

The V and J genes are TRBV27 and TRBJ1-6, with D maybe TRBD1 (6 bases). With 3 bases removed from V and 1 base from J, the gap between germline ends came to 13 bases. The CDR3 contains 17 residues. Germline CDR1 and CDR2: MNHEY and SMNVEV (reference sequence). Here the CDR3 reads CASSLVQGPSYNSPLHF. In DNA, the CDR3 is TGTGCCAGCAGTTTGGTACAGGGTCCGTCCTATAATTCACCCCTCCACTTT.

The rearrangement uses TRBV2 and TRBJ1-1; no reliable D call. V gave up 1 base and J gave up 13 bases, with 10 bases separating them. CDR3 length: 11 residues. Germline V CDR1 and CDR2: SNHLY, FYNNEI. DNA for the CDR3: TGTGCCAGCAGTGAAGTAGCCGTAGATTTCTTT. Protein sequence: CASSEVAVDFF.

V is TRBV10-1 and J is TRBJ2-1, with 10 positions matching TRBD1. Germline loops: CDR1 WNHNN, CDR2 SYGVQD (reference sequence). The CDR3 loop spans 14 amino acids. V gave up 5 bases and J gave up 4 bases; unmatched junction bases: 2. The CDR3 DNA is TGCGCCAGCAGTCCGGGACAGGGGTACAATGAGCAGTTCTTC. It yields the protein CASSPGQGYNEQFF.

The chain is built from TRBV7-9 and TRBJ1-3, with 7 bases fitting TRBD1. After removal of 5 bases from V and 1 base from J, the junction contained 5 bases not matched to a gene. This CDR3 comprises 15 residues. The V gene's germline CDR1 is SEHNR and CDR2 FQNEAQ (reference sequence). The CDR3 sequence: CASSPRQGSGNTIYF. CDR3 nucleotides: TGTGCCAGCAGCCCGAGACAGGGTTCTGGAAACACCATATATTTT.

This rearrangement joins TRBV5-1 to TRBJ2-7, with D tentatively TRBD1 (6 bases). The CDR3 has 14 residues. The germline gives CDR1 SGHRS, CDR2 YFSETQ. V lost 0 bases and J lost 5, with 12 bases in between. CDR3 residues: CASSLGQVSDEQYF. The DNA for the CDR3 is TGCGCCAGCAGCTTGGGACAGGTTAGTGACGAGCAGTACTTC.

The V gene is TRBV7-9, the J gene TRBJ1-2; 8 positions agree with TRBD1. The CDR3 extends over 13 amino acids. Germline CDR1 and CDR2: SEHNR and FQNEAQ (reference sequence). Germline trimming cut 4 bases from V and 8 bases from J; bases unmatched to any gene: 6. DNA for the CDR3: TGTGCCAGCAGCTCCAGGGGGCACGGGGGCTACACCTTC. As protein: CASSSRGHGGYTF.

The chain employs TRBV2 and TRBJ2-7; 10 bases line up with TRBD1. Trimming at V came to 8 bases and at J to 4 bases, leaving 23 bases not matched to a gene. This CDR3 has 19 residues. The germline CDR1 and CDR2 sequences are SNHLY and FYNNEI. CDR3 nucleotides: TGTGCCAGCGCTACGATAAAAACTAGCCCCGGGACAGGGGATTACGAGCAGTACTTC. Its protein is CASATIKTSPGTGDYEQYF.

This clone was recorded once. The chain joins TRBV4-3 to TRBJ2-7; possibly TRBD2 for D (5 bases). This CDR3 region has 14 residues. The germline gives CDR1 LGHNA, CDR2 YSLEER. Trimming shortened V by 2 bases and J by 2 bases, and 10 bases separated the two germline ends. The CDR3 reads CASSQFRGTYEQYF. CDR3 coding DNA: TGCGCCAGCAGCCAATTTCGGGGAACCTACGAGCAGTACTTC.

The chain carries TRBV19 and TRBJ2-1; 10 positions match TRBD2. The J segment lost 3 bases and the V segment lost 3 bases, leaving 2 bases of the junction unmatched. The CDR3 has 15 amino acids. The germline gives CDR1 LNHDA, CDR2 SQIVND (reference sequence). The CDR3 bases are TGTGCCAGTAGTATTAGCGGGGGGCTCTACAATGAGCAGTTCTTC. Encoded protein: CASSISGGLYNEQFF.

This clone was found once. The V gene is TRBV10-3, the J gene TRBJ1-6, with no clear D. Trimming took 3 bases from V and 6 from J, leaving 12 bases between them. The CDR3 has 15 residues. CDR1 and CDR2 (germline): ENHRY, SYGVKD. CDR3 sequence (DNA): TGTGCCATCAGTGATTCTGGTATGAGTAATTCACCCCTCCACTTT. Amino acid sequence: CAISDSGMSNSPLHF.

This rearrangement joins TRBV4-2 to TRBJ2-7; D gene uncertain. V lost 0 bases to trimming and J lost 9 bases, with 12 bases between them. The CDR3 spans 13 residues. Germline CDR1 is LGHNA and CDR2 is YNFKEQ. This chain's CDR3 is CASSQDNSFGQYF. CDR3 coding DNA: TGTGCCAGCAGCCAAGATAACTCCTTCGGGCAGTACTTC.

In DNA, the CDR3 is TGTGCCTGGAGTGTGAGGGGGGGCCTTGAAAAACTGTTTTTT. It specifies CAWSVRGGLEKLFF. The chain has TRBV30 and TRBJ1-4; D may be TRBD1 (6 bases). Germline V lookup: CDR1 GTSNPN, CDR2 SVGIG (reference sequence). V was clipped by 0 bases and J by 7 bases, with 12 bases between them. The length of the CDR3 is 14 residues.

V is TRBV5-1 and J is TRBJ2-7; D is ambiguous. Trimming left V 3 bases short and J 0 bases short, with 10 bases between. In germline, CDR1 is SGHRS, CDR2 YFSETQ. The CDR3 is made up of 14 amino acids. Here the CDR3 DNA reads TGCGCCAGCAGCTCCCAGTGGAGCTCCTACGAGCAGTACTTC. Residues: CASSSQWSSYEQYF.